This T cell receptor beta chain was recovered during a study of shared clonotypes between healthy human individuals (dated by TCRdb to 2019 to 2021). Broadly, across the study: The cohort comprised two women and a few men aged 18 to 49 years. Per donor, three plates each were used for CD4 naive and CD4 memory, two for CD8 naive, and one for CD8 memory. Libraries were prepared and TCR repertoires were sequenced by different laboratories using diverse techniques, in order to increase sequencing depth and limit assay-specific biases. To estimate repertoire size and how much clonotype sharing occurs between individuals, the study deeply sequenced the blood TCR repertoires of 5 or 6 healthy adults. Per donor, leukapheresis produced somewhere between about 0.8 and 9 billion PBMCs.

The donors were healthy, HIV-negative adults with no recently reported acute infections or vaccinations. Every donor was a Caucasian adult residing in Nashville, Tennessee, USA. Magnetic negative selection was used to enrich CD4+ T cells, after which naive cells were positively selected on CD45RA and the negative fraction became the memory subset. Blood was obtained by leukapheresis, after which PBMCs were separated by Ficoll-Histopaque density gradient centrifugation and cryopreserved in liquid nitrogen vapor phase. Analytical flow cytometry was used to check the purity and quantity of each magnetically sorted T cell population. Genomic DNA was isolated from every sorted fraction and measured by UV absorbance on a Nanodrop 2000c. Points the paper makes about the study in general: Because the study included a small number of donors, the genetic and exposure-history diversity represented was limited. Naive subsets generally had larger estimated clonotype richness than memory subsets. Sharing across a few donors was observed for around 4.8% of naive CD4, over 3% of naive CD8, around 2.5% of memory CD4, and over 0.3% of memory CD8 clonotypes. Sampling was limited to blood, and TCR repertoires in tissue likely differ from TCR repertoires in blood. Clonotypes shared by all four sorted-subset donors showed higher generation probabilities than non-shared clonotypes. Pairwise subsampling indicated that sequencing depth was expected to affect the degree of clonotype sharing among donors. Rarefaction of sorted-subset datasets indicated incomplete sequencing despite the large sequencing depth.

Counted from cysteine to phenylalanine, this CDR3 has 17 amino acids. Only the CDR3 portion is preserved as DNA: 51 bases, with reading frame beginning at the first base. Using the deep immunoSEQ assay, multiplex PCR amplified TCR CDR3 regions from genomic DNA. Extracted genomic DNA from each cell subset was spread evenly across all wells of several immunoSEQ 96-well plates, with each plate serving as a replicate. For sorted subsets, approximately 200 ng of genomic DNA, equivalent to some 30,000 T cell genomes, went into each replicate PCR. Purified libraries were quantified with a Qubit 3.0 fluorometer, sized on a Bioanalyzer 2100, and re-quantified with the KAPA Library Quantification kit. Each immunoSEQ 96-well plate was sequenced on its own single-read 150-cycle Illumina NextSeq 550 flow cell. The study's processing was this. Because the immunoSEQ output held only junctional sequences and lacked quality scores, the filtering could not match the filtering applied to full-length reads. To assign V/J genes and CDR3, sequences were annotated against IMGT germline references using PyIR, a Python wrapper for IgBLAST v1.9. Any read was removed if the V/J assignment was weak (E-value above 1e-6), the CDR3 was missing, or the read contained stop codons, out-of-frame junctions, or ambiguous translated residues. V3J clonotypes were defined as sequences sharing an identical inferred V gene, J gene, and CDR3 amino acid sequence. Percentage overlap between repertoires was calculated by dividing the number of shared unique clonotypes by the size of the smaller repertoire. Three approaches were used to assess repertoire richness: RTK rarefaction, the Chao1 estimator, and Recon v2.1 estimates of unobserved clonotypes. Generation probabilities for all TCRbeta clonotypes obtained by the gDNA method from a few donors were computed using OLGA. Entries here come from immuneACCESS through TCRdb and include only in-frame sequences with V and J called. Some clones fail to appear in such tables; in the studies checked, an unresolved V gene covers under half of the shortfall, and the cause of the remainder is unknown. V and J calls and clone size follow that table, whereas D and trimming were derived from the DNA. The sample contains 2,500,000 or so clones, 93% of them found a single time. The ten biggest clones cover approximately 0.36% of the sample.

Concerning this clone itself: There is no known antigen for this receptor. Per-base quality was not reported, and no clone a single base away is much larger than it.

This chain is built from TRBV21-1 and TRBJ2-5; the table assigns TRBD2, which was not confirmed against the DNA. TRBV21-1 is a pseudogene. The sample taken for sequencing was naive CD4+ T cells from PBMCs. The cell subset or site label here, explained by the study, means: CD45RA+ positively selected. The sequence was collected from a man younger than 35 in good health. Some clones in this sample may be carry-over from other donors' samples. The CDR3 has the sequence CASSSPAGTSGKETQYF. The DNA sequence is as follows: TGTGCCAGCAGCAGCCCGGCGGGGACTAGCGGGAAGGAGACCCAGTACTTC.